This T cell receptor (beta chain) was documented in a study of T cell changes during pregnancy in multiple sclerosis. Clones were sequenced by immunoSEQ multiplex PCR, and TCRdb holds only the in-frame ones, with some missing. The table shows tens of thousands of clones, with 92% occurring only once. The CDR3 is made up of 13 amino acids. Germline loops: CDR1 SGHVS, CDR2 FQNEAQ. V lost 6 bases to trimming and J lost 0 bases, with 6 bases between them. The chain carries TRBV7-8 and TRBJ1-3, with D unresolved. The TCR originated in a female donor in good health, enrolled as a control in a pregnancy study. Sequences were derived from peripheral blood, sampled after pregnancy. This CDR3 reads CASRSHSGNTIYF. CDR3 sequence (DNA): TGTGCCAGCAGGTCACACTCTGGAAACACCATATATTTT. The full variable domain, rest sourced from reference TRBV7-8 and TRBJ1-3, is GAGVSQSPRYKVAKRGQDVALRCDPISGHVSLFWYQQALGQGPEFLTYFQNEAQLDKSGLPSDRFFAERPEGSVSTLKIQRTQQEDSAVYLCASRSHSGNTIYFGEGSWLTVV.